This is a list of T cell receptor beta chains from one sample in a study of OX40 agonist ivuxolimab in advanced cancers. Clones were sequenced by immunoSEQ multiplex PCR, and TCRdb holds only the in-frame ones, with some missing. This sample carries around 40,000 clones, 82% of them seen once, and the ten largest clones take under 9%. Sample: CD4+ or CD8+ T cells sorted from blood, taken in a trial of the OX40 agonist ivuxolimab. These TCRs come from an adult with an advanced solid tumor such as melanoma, head and neck, liver or kidney cancer. Both conserved end residues are part of each CDR3. D genes are given only for firm matches. The size entry is marked missing in some rows and otherwise reads once, few, many or a size class.

>once|TRBJ1-3|TRBD1|TRBV9
CASSVSPGQRSSGNTIYF
TGTGCCAGCAGCGTAAGTCCGGGACAGAGGAGCTCTGGAAACACCATATATTTT
>.|TRBJ2-5|.|TRBV5-1
CASSPGWGETQYF
TGCGCCAGCAGCCCCGGGTGGGGGGAGACCCAGTACTTC
>few|TRBJ2-4|.|TRBV6-5
CASSYGARGGVQYF
TGTGCCAGCAGTTATGGGGCGAGGGGGGGAGTTCAGTACTTC
>.|TRBJ1-4|.|TRBV27
CASSLAVGNEKLFF
TGTGCCAGCAGTTTAGCGGTAGGGAATGAAAAACTGTTTTTT
>.|TRBJ1-1|.|TRBV5-1
CASSSATEAFF
TGCGCCAGCAGCTCGGCCACTGAAGCTTTCTTT
>.|TRBJ2-6|.|TRBV5-6
CASRGRANGANVLTF
TGTGCCAGCAGGGGCAGGGCAAACGGGGCCAACGTCCTGACTTTC
>.|TRBJ1-3|.|TRBV28
CASTSRGMGNTIYF
TGTGCCAGCACCAGTAGGGGGATGGGAAACACCATATATTTT
>few|TRBJ1-4|.|TRBV10-3
CAISELGVANEKLFF
TGTGCCATCAGTGAGCTGGGGGTGGCTAATGAAAAACTGTTTTTT
>once|TRBJ2-1|TRBD2|TRBV5-1
CASSLITSGRANEQFF
TGCGCCAGCAGCTTAATAACTAGCGGGAGGGCCAATGAGCAGTTCTTC
>.|TRBJ1-5|.|TRBV7-8
CASSLVGRHSLSNQPQHF
TGTGCCAGCAGCTTAGTTGGCAGGCACTCCCTAAGCAATCAGCCCCAGCATTTT
>few|TRBJ2-3|.|TRBV6-1
CASSEAGAGRSTDTQYF
TGTGCCAGCAGTGAAGCGGGGGCAGGGCGAAGCACAGATACGCAGTATTTT
>.|TRBJ2-5|.|TRBV7-2
CASSPMGGEETQYF
TGTGCCAGCAGCCCGATGGGGGGCGAGGAGACCCAGTACTTC
>.|TRBJ1-2|TRBD1|TRBV6-1
CASNYRGQNGYTF
TGTGCCAGCAACTACAGGGGGCAGAATGGCTACACCTTC
>.|TRBJ2-3|TRBD2|TRBV7-2
CASSLVAGGGTDTQYF
TGTGCCAGCAGCTTAGTCGCGGGAGGGGGCACAGATACGCAGTATTTT
>.|TRBJ1-1|.|TRBV19
CASSGQMNTEAFF
TGTGCCAGTAGTGGACAGATGAACACTGAAGCTTTCTTT
>.|TRBJ1-2|.|TRBV4-3
CASSGDRFYGYTF
TGCGCCAGCAGCGGCGACAGGTTCTATGGCTACACCTTC
>.|TRBJ1-3|.|TRBV28
CASKTRTAGNTIYF
TGTGCCAGCAAGACCCGGACAGCGGGAAACACCATATATTTT
>once|TRBJ1-1|.|TRBV7-6
CASSYSTGSWNTEAFF
TGTGCCAGCAGTTATTCGACAGGCTCCTGGAACACTGAAGCTTTCTTT
>.|TRBJ2-1|TRBD1|TRBV6-5
CASSKPRGLGEQFF
TGTGCCAGCAGCAAGCCCAGGGGGCTGGGGGAGCAGTTCTTC
>.|TRBJ1-4|.|TRBV10-2
CASSDPGGGGNEKLFF
TGCGCCAGCAGTGACCCCGGCGGGGGCGGCAATGAAAAACTGTTTTTT
>.|TRBJ2-2|.|TRBV30
CAWSSGLRTGELFF
TGTGCCTGGAGTAGCGGGTTACGTACCGGGGAGCTGTTTTTT
>once|TRBJ2-1|.|TRBV18
CASSDNRRTEQFF
TGTGCCAGCTCCGATAACCGAAGGACTGAGCAGTTCTTC
>once|TRBJ2-3|.|TRBV7-9
CASSSPGTQYF
TGTGCCAGCAGCTCACCGGGTACGCAGTATTTT
>few|TRBJ2-7|TRBD1|TRBV5-4
CASSPGRDRVSAEQYF
TGTGCCAGCAGCCCCGGACGGGACAGGGTATCGGCCGAGCAGTACTTC
>once|TRBJ1-1|.|TRBV2
CASRPGGNTEAFF
TGTGCCAGCAGACCCGGCGGGAACACTGAAGCTTTCTTT
>.|TRBJ1-5|.|TRBV6-1
CASSGQVRTNQPQHF
TGTGCCAGCAGTGGACAGGTCAGAACAAATCAGCCCCAGCATTTT
>.|TRBJ2-5|TRBD2|TRBV19
CASSITSEGETQYF
TGTGCCAGTAGTATCACTAGCGAGGGGGAGACCCAGTACTTC
>.|TRBJ2-5|TRBD2|TRBV27
CASREGTSGSGTQYF
TGTGCCAGCAGAGAAGGGACTAGCGGGAGTGGGACCCAGTACTTC
>once|TRBJ2-7|.|TRBV4-3
CASSQDKSSYEQYF
TGCGCCAGCAGCCAAGATAAGTCCTCCTACGAGCAGTACTTC
>.|TRBJ2-6|.|TRBV27
CASSLSGAPGANVLTF
TGTGCCAGCAGTTTGTCGGGGGCGCCTGGGGCCAACGTCCTGACTTTC
>.|TRBJ2-3|.|TRBV2
CASSVVRGADTQYF
TGTGCCAGCAGTGTGGTAAGGGGCGCAGATACGCAGTATTTT
>.|TRBJ2-5|TRBD2|TRBV2
CASSIAGGHMETQYF
TGTGCCAGCAGTATAGCGGGAGGTCATATGGAGACCCAGTACTTC
>.|TRBJ1-2|.|TRBV27
CASSLYAGNEDYGYTF
TGTGCCAGCAGTTTATACGCGGGGAATGAGGACTATGGCTACACCTTC
>.|TRBJ2-5|TRBD1|TRBV5-4
CASSDRDSQETQYF
TGTGCCAGCAGCGACCGGGACAGTCAAGAGACCCAGTACTTC
>.|TRBJ2-1|TRBD1|TRBV9
CASSLRTGHTEQFF
TGTGCCAGCAGCTTACGGACAGGGCACACTGAGCAGTTCTTC
>.|TRBJ2-6|.|TRBV19
CASRQIYFSGANVLTF
TGTGCCTCTAGACAGATTTACTTCTCTGGGGCCAACGTCCTGACTTTC
>.|TRBJ2-5|TRBD2|TRBV5-6
CASSSGTYQETQYF
TGTGCCAGCAGCAGCGGGACTTACCAAGAGACCCAGTACTTC
>.|TRBJ2-7|.|TRBV6-6
CASSKPGPFEQYF
TGTGCCAGCAGTAAACCAGGACCTTTCGAGCAGTACTTC
>once|TRBJ2-4|TRBD2|TRBV4-2
CASSQEGNLAVPGRDIQYF
TGTGCCAGCAGCCAAGAAGGGAACCTAGCGGTTCCTGGGCGGGACATTCAGTACTTC
>.|TRBJ1-1|.|TRBV16
CASSLGGISKQAFF
TGTGCCAGCAGCCTGGGGGGTATTAGCAAACAAGCTTTCTTT